Presented here are 28 T cell receptor beta chains from one specimen sequenced in a study of OX40 agonist ivuxolimab in advanced cancers. TCRdb's table, derived via immunoSEQ multiplex PCR, lists solely in-frame clones and lacks some. This table has 45,000 or so clones, 80% appearing once. Sequences were derived from CD4+ or CD8+ T cells sorted from blood, sampled in a trial of the OX40 agonist ivuxolimab. The receptors stem from an adult with an advanced solid tumor such as melanoma, head and neck, liver or kidney cancer.

This clone came up a few times. The chain has TRBV11-2 and TRBJ2-7; TRBD1 might be the D (5 bases). V dropped 5 bases and J dropped 5 bases, with 13 bases sitting between them. The CDR3 consists of 13 residues. Germline values: CDR1 SGHAT, CDR2 FQNNGV. The CDR3 DNA is TGTGCCAGCAGCCCCAGCCCCAGGGACGAGCAGTACTTC. This codes for CASSPSPRDEQYF.

The chain employs TRBV7-2 and TRBJ2-7; perhaps TRBD1 as D (7 bases). This CDR3 comprises 14 residues. Per the germline V gene, CDR1 is SGHTA and CDR2 is FQGNSA. Between the trimmed V and J ends, which lost 5 bases and 4 bases, there was a span of 15 bases. The CDR3 reads CASSTQGGLYEQYF. The DNA of the CDR3 is TGTGCCAGCAGCACCCAGGGGGGCCTGTACGAGCAGTACTTC.

This rearrangement joins TRBV9 to TRBJ2-2, with D hard to call. Germline assignment: CDR1 SGDLS and CDR2 YYNGEE. The V end lost 0 bases, the J end lost 0 bases, and 6 bases lay between the germline ends. CDR3 length: 15 amino acids. The CDR3, as DNA: TGTGCCAGCAGCGTAGGGGTAACGAACACCGGGGAGCTGTTTTTT. This translates into CASSVGVTNTGELFF.

The chain has TRBV6-5 and TRBJ2-5, with D uncertain. The CDR3 extends over 15 amino acids. From germline, CDR1 is MNHEY and CDR2 SVGAGI. Trimming removed 0 bases at V and 5 bases at J, with 13 bases between. CDR3 sequence reads: CASSYSEVQGETQYF. CDR3 DNA: TGTGCCAGCAGTTACTCAGAGGTCCAAGGCGAGACCCAGTACTTC.

The V gene is TRBV5-5, the J gene TRBJ1-6; unclear D gene. Trimming cost V 4 bases and J 2 bases, with 10 bases left between them. In germline, CDR1 is SGHKS, CDR2 YYEKEE (reference sequence). The CDR3 has 15 residues. The CDR3 loop is CASSLGLAYNSPLHF. In nucleotides, the CDR3 is TGTGCCAGCAGCCTGGGCCTAGCCTATAATTCACCCCTCCACTTT.

The chain recombines TRBV2 with TRBJ2-2; the D gene is possibly TRBD2 (5 bases). Germline V gene data show CDR1 as SNHLY and CDR2 as FYNNEI. Between the trimmed V and J ends, which lost 3 bases and 4 bases, there was a span of 12 bases. CDR3 length: 15 residues. CDR3 in amino acids: CASSDAKSGTGELFF. CDR3 bases: TGTGCCAGCAGTGACGCCAAAAGCGGCACCGGGGAGCTGTTTTTT.

This chain uses TRBV30 with TRBJ1-5; weak D call: TRBD1 (5 bases). The germline CDR1 and CDR2 sequences are GTSNPN and SVGIG (reference sequence). CDR3 length equals 13 residues. V gave up 1 base and J gave up 4 bases, with 8 bases separating them. The CDR3: CAWSGGINQPQHF. The CDR3 DNA reads TGTGCCTGGAGTGGGGGGATTAATCAGCCCCAGCATTTT.

This clone was found a few times. This chain uses TRBV19 with TRBJ2-2, with a possible D match to TRBD2 (6 bases). The CDR3 totals 13 residues. The germline V and J ends were trimmed by 3 bases and 7 bases, with 9 bases remaining between them. Germline V gives CDR1 LNHDA, CDR2 SQIVND (reference sequence). CDR3 nucleotides: TGTGCCAGTAGTATCCGGGAGCGCGGGGAGCTGTTTTTT. Translated, it gives CASSIRERGELFF. Full variable domain (remainder filled in from reference TRBV19 and TRBJ2-2): DGGITQSPKYLFRKEGQNVTLSCEQNLNHDAMYWYRQDPGQGLRLIYYSQIVNDFQKGDIAEGYSVSREKKESFPLTVTSAQKNPTAFYLCASSIRERGELFFGEGSRLTVL.

The CDR3 DNA follows: TGTGCCAGCAGTGGGACAGCAACTAATGAAAAACTGTTTTTT. Residues: CASSGTATNEKLFF. The J gene is TRBJ1-4, the V gene TRBV2; D might be TRBD1 (6 bases). Germline CDR1 SNHLY, CDR2 FYNNEI. V lost 4 bases to trimming and J lost 0 bases, with 6 bases between them. There are 14 residues in the CDR3.

The CDR3 region is CASTSSGSDEQYF. CDR3 nucleotide sequence: TGTGCCAGTACATCTAGCGGGAGTGACGAGCAGTACTTC. This chain connects TRBV19 to TRBJ2-7, with 10 bases identical to TRBD2. Germline V gives CDR1 LNHDA, CDR2 SQIVND (reference sequence). The V and J ends lost 7 bases and 5 bases, in that order; junction bases with no gene match: 5. The CDR3 totals 13 residues.

This chain links TRBV19 with TRBJ2-1; 10 bases are a match to TRBD2. CDR1 is LNHDA and CDR2 is SQIVND in the germline V gene (reference sequence). With 6 bases clipped from V and 0 bases from J, the junction kept 11 bases outside the gene matches. This CDR3 region has 18 residues. The CDR3 nucleotides read TGTGCCAGTAGGGCCAGGAGCGGGAGGGGAAGCTCCTACAATGAGCAGTTCTTC. As protein: CASRARSGRGSSYNEQFF.

The chain recombines TRBV19 with TRBJ1-2; TRBD1 matches at 8 bases. V gave up 9 bases and J gave up 4 bases; unmatched junction bases: 13. From germline, CDR1 is LNHDA and CDR2 SQIVND (reference sequence). The CDR3 runs to 15 residues. The CDR3 spells CASQNYGQGGYGYTF. DNA of the CDR3: TGTGCCAGCCAGAACTATGGACAGGGTGGCTATGGCTACACCTTC.

The chain recombines TRBV19 with TRBJ1-2; tentative D call: TRBD1 (6 bases). The CDR3 sequence is 15 residues long. Germline CDR1 reads LNHDA; CDR2 reads SQIVND (reference sequence). Between the trimmed V and J ends, which lost 5 bases and 0 bases, there was a span of 13 bases. The CDR3 nucleotides are TGTGCCAGTAGTCCCAGCAGGGGAGCTAACTATGGCTACACCTTC. Its protein is CASSPSRGANYGYTF.

The J gene is TRBJ2-3, the V gene TRBV9; TRBD1 might be the D (5 bases). The CDR3 runs 14 residues. The germline CDR1 and CDR2 sequences are SGDLS and YYNGEE. V lost 3 bases and J lost 2, with 10 bases in between. In nucleotides, the CDR3 is TGTGCCAGCAGCGGCAGACAGACCACAGATACGCAGTATTTT. Its protein is CASSGRQTTDTQYF. Filled out from reference TRBV9 and TRBJ2-3, the complete variable domain reads DSGVTQTPKHLITATGQRVTLRCSPRSGDLSVYWYQQSLDQGLQFLIQYYNGEERAKGNILERFSAQQFPDLHSELNLSSLELGDSALYFCASSGRQTTDTQYFGPGTRLTVL.

The V and J genes are TRBV9 and TRBJ2-2; D might be TRBD1 or TRBD2, each matching 6 bases. Germline values: CDR1 SGDLS, CDR2 YYNGEE. The CDR3 has 17 residues. V dropped 0 bases and J dropped 1 base, with 13 bases sitting between them. The CDR3 DNA reads as TGTGCCAGCAGCGTAGTCTACGGGGGCCGGAACACCGGGGAGCTGTTTTTT. Translating gives CASSVVYGGRNTGELFF.

A few counts support this clone. Other DNA sequences in the sample encode the same CDR3. CDR3 in DNA: TGTGCCAGTAGTCCCCGGGGCTACAATGAGCAGTTCTTC. Encoded protein: CASSPRGYNEQFF. The chain uses TRBV19 and TRBJ2-1, with TRBD2 as a possible D gene (5 bases). Germline assignment: CDR1 LNHDA and CDR2 SQIVND (reference sequence). This CDR3 contains 13 residues. With 5 bases removed from V and 3 bases from J, the gap between germline ends came to 8 bases.

J is TRBJ2-2 and V is TRBV4-1; a weak D match, TRBD1 (5 bases). V lost 0 bases to trimming and J lost 7 bases, with 12 bases between them. CDR1 is MGHRA and CDR2 is YSYEKL in the germline V gene. The CDR3 consists of 15 residues. As DNA, the CDR3 is TGCGCCAGCAGCCAAGATGATGAAGGGGTCGGGGAGCTGTTTTTT. This gives the protein CASSQDDEGVGELFF.

This clone was observed a single time. The chain joins TRBV20-1 to TRBJ2-7; no clear D gene. The germline V and J ends were trimmed by 3 bases and 3 bases, with 6 bases remaining between them. The germline gives CDR1 DFQATT, CDR2 SNEGSKA (reference sequence). The CDR3 sequence is 11 residues long. This CDR3 reads CSASGDYEQYF. The CDR3 nucleotides read TGCAGTGCTAGCGGAGACTACGAGCAGTACTTC.

The V call is TRBV2, the J call TRBJ1-6; the D is unclear. The CDR3 has 13 residues. V was pared by 4 bases and J by 3 bases, with 4 bases between. Germline V gene data show CDR1 as SNHLY and CDR2 as FYNNEI. The CDR3, as DNA: TGTGCCAGCAGTGGGGACTATAATTCACCCCTCCACTTT. Its translation: CASSGDYNSPLHF.

This sequence joins TRBV19 and TRBJ2-7, with D perhaps TRBD1 (6 bases). V lost 0 bases and J 4 bases, leaving 7 bases between the germline ends. Germline V gene data show CDR1 as LNHDA and CDR2 as SQIVND (reference sequence). This CDR3 has 13 residues. The CDR3 nucleotides read TGTGCCAGTAGTATAGAGGGGGCTTACGAGCAGTACTTC. Translating gives CASSIEGAYEQYF.

This clone was counted only a few times. V usage is TRBV10-3 and J usage is TRBJ1-5; 10 nucleotides match TRBD1. Unmatched junction bases numbered 6, after V lost 10 bases and J lost 6 bases. The germline CDR1 and CDR2 sequences are ENHRY and SYGVKD. The CDR3 runs 13 residues. The CDR3 is CATGQGEVQPQHF. The CDR3 DNA reads TGTGCCACCGGACAGGGGGAGGTTCAGCCCCAGCATTTT.

The chain is built from TRBV2 and TRBJ2-2; D is unclear. V was cut by 7 bases and J by 5 bases, with 17 bases left in between. The CDR3 runs 15 residues. Germline CDR1 and CDR2: SNHLY and FYNNEI. The CDR3 protein is CASTNAKSDTGELFF. The DNA for the CDR3 is TGTGCCAGCACGAACGCAAAAAGCGATACCGGGGAGCTGTTTTTT.

V usage is TRBV2 and J usage is TRBJ1-5; D not resolved. The CDR3 totals 13 residues. Trimming removed 7 bases from V and 3 bases from J, with 10 bases in between. Per the germline V gene, CDR1 is SNHLY and CDR2 is FYNNEI. The CDR3 nucleotides are TGTGCCAGCATTTCCCAGGCCAATCAGCCCCAGCATTTT. It codes for CASISQANQPQHF.

The rearrangement joins TRBV28 to TRBJ1-2; D gene uncertain. This CDR3 is 14 amino acids long. V lost 3 bases, J lost 8 bases, and 16 bases lay in between. The V gene's germline CDR1 is MDHEN and CDR2 SYDVKM. CDR3 protein: CASSFPGSKPGYTF. For the CDR3, the DNA is TGTGCCAGCAGTTTCCCCGGCAGCAAGCCAGGCTACACCTTC.

The chain combines TRBV28 with TRBJ1-5; D gene unclear. The germline gives CDR1 MDHEN, CDR2 SYDVKM. There are 12 residues in the CDR3. With 6 bases removed from V and 7 bases from J, the gap between germline ends came to 10 bases. CDR3 DNA sequence: TGTGCCAGCAGGGAGGGAACCCAGCCCCAGCATTTT. It encodes CASREGTQPQHF.

The chain recombines TRBV4-1 with TRBJ1-4, with 8 bases identical to TRBD1. V lost 1 base and J lost 8; bases outside the gene matches: 6. The CDR3 has 15 amino acids. CDR1 is MGHRA and CDR2 is YSYEKL in the germline V gene. The CDR3 sequence is CASSQARQGREKLFF. The CDR3 DNA reads as TGCGCCAGCAGCCAAGCACGACAGGGGCGGGAAAAACTGTTTTTT.

The chain is built from TRBV9 and TRBJ2-3; tentatively, D is TRBD2 (6 bases). Trimming stripped 4 bases from V and 4 bases from J, with 19 bases between. Germline CDR1 and CDR2: SGDLS and YYNGEE. The CDR3 is 16 amino acids. The DNA for the CDR3 is TGTGCCAGCAGCCCCACGGGGGAGCGGTTTTCAGATACGCAGTATTTT. Encoded protein: CASSPTGERFSDTQYF.

The chain uses TRBV7-9 and TRBJ1-2, with 7 bases identical to TRBD1. V shed 5 bases, J shed 8 bases, and the junction held 8 bases outside the gene matches. Germline V lookup: CDR1 SEHNR, CDR2 FQNEAQ (reference sequence). CDR3 length: 13 residues. For the CDR3, the DNA is TGTGCCAGCAGCCGGGACAGCTCCCCCGGCTACACCTTC. Amino acids: CASSRDSSPGYTF.